This is a list of T cell receptor beta chains from one sample in a study of Ad26.COV2.S vaccination and SARS-CoV-2 variants. Some clones are missing from TCRdb's copy, which holds only in-frame ones; the method was immunoSEQ multiplex PCR. The table includes roughly 270,000 clones, more than 70% detected once. The material was peripheral blood, obtained in a trial of Ad26.COV2.S vaccine versus placebo. These receptors were collected from a person aged 18-60 years who received the Ad26.COV2.S COVID-19 vaccine or a placebo. The conserved cysteine and the conserved F or W are not part of the CDR3 here. Fields, in order: V gene, J gene, CDR3 protein.

TRBV7-9	TRBJ1-2	ASSQGAGGHYGYT
TRBV18	TRBJ1-5	ASSPLGRTSNQPQH
TRBV5-4	TRBJ2-7	ASSLGGQGGSYEQY
TRBV9	TRBJ1-2	ASSVDRSVAYGYT
TRBV18	TRBJ1-4	ASSPSRNEKLF
TRBV2	TRBJ1-2	ASSSGTGKTYGYT
TRBV6-2/TRBV6-3	TRBJ1-1	ASSYPEGRGRSEAF
TRBV5-4	TRBJ2-6	ASSLAAGTGANVLT
TRBV6-5	TRBJ2-7	ASSPLKGYEQY
TRBV5-1	TRBJ2-1	ASSPTGQGLYLGQF
TRBV7-2	TRBJ1-1	ASSLPAMNTEAF
TRBV21-1	TRBJ1-2	ASSTGQGCGYGYT
TRBV28	TRBJ2-5	ASSSGRTQY
TRBV10-1	TRBJ1-1	ASSLGGLTEAF
TRBV4-1	TRBJ1-2	ASSQAGQKIYNYGYT
TRBV6-2/TRBV6-3	TRBJ1-4	ASSYSSGRESEKLF
TRBV5-8	TRBJ2-7	ASSLAPAGVGQY
TRBV7-8	TRBJ1-2	ASSPWVNYGYT
TRBV19	TRBJ1-2	ASARQGGYGYT
TRBV18	TRBJ1-2	ASSPAGGPGAGYT
TRBV5-1	TRBJ1-4	ASSLLAGNNEKLF
TRBV4-2	TRBJ1-5	ASSQDTRGSNQPQH
TRBV12-3/TRBV12-4	TRBJ2-2	ASSLLPGELF
TRBV27	TRBJ1-1	ASSLFRDRGEAF
TRBV9	TRBJ1-5	ASSVDLGGRQH
TRBV7-2	TRBJ2-2	ASSLLGWGRYGELF
TRBV7-8	TRBJ1-2	ASSLDGGYGYGYT
TRBV18	TRBJ1-2	ASSLDREYGYT
TRBV27	TRBJ2-2	ATRGLANTGELF
TRBV3-1/TRBV3-2	TRBJ1-6	ASSQRTDNSPLH
TRBV6-4	TRBJ2-1	ASSPAHRGVRNEQF
TRBV9	TRBJ1-2	ASSPSPQGDNGYT
TRBV9	TRBJ2-7	ASSVDSTSGRYEQY
TRBV13	TRBJ2-1	ASSYRTGTYNEQF
TRBV5-1	TRBJ2-7	ASSLSNWGEQY
TRBV5-8	TRBJ2-7	AIWAGQSYEQY